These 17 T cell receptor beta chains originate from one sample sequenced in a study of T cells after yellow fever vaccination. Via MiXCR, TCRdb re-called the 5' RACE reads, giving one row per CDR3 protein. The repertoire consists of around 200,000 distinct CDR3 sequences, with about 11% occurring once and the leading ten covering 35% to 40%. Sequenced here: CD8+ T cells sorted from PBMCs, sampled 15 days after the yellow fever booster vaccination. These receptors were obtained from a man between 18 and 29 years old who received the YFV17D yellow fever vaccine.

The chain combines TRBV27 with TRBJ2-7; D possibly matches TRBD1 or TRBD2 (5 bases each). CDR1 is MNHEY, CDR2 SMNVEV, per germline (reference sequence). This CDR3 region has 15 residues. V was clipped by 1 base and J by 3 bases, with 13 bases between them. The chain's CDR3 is CASSLYPGPDYEQYF. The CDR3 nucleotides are TGTGCCAGCAGTTTATACCCGGGACCCGACTACGAGCAGTACTTC.

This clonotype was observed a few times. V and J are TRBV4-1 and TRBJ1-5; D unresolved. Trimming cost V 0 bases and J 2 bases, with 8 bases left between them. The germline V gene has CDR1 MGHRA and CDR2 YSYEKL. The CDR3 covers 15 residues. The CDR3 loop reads CASSQDGEGNQPQHF. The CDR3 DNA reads TGCGCCAGCAGCCAAGATGGGGAGGGCAATCAGCCCCAGCATTTT.

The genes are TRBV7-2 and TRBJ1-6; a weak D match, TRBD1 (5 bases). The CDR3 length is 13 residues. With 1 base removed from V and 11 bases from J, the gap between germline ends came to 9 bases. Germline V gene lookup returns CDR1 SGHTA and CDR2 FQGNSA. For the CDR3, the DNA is TGTGCCAGCAGCTTAGAGGCAGGGCCACCCCTCCACTTT. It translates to CASSLEAGPPLHF. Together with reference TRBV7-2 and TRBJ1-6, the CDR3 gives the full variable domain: GAGVSQSPSNKVTEKGKDVELRCDPISGHTALYWYRQSLGQGLEFLIYFQGNSAPDKSGLPSDRFSAERTGGSVSTLTIQRTQQEDSAVYLCASSLEAGPPLHFGNGTRLTVT.

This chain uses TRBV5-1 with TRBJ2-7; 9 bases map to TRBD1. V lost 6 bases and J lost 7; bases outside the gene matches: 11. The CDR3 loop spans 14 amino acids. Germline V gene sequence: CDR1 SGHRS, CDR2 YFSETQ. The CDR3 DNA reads TGCGCCAGCACCCTCGGGACAGGGCCTTTGGAGCAGTACTTC. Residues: CASTLGTGPLEQYF.

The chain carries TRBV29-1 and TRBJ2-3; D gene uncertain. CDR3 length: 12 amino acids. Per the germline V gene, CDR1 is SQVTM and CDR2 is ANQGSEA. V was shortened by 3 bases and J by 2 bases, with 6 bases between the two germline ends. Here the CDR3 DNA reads TGCAGCGTTGATTGTGCCACAGATACGCAGTATTTT. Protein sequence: CSVDCATDTQYF.

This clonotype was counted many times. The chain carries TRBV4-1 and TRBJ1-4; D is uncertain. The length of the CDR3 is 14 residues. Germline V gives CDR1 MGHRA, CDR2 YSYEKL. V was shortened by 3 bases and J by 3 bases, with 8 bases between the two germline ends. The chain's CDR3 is CASSQFRANEKLFF. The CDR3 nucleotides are TGCGCCAGCAGCCAGTTCAGAGCTAATGAAAAACTGTTTTTT.

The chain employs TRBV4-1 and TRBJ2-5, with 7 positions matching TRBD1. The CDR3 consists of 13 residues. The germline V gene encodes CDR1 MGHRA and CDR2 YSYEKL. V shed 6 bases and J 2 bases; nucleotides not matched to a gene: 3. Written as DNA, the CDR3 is TGCGCCAGCAGGAAACAGGGGCAAGAGACCCAGTACTTC. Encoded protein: CASRKQGQETQYF.

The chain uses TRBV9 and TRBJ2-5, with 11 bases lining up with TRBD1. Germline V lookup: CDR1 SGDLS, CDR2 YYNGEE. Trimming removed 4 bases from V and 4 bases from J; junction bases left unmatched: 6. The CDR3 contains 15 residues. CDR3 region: CASSFRTGGSETQYF. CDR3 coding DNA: TGTGCCAGCAGCTTCCGGACAGGGGGCTCAGAGACCCAGTACTTC.

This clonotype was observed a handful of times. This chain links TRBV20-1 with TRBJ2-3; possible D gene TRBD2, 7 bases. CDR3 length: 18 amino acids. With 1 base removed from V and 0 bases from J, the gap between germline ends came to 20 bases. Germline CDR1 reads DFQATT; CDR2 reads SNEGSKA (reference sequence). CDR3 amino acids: CSARGVGGGAESTDTQYF. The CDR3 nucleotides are TGCAGTGCTAGAGGAGTGGGCGGGGGCGCAGAAAGCACAGATACGCAGTATTTT.

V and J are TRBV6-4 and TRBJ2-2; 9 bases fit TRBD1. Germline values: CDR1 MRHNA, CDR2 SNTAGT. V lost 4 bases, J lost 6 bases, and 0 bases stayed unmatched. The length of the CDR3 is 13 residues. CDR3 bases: TGTGCCAGCAGTGGGACAGGGGCCGGGGAGCTGTTTTTT. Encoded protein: CASSGTGAGELFF.

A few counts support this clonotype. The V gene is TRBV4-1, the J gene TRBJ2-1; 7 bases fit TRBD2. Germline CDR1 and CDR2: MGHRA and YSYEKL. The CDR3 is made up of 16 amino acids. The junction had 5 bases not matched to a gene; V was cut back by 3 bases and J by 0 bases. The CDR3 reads CASSQLGGGSYNEQFF. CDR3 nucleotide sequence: TGCGCCAGCAGCCAGCTGGGCGGGGGCTCCTACAATGAGCAGTTCTTC.

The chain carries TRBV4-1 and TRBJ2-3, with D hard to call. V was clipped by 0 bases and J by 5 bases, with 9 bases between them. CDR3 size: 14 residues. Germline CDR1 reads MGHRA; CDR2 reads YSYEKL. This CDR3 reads CASSQDHPGDTQYF. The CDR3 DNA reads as TGCGCCAGCAGCCAAGATCACCCGGGAGATACGCAGTATTTT.

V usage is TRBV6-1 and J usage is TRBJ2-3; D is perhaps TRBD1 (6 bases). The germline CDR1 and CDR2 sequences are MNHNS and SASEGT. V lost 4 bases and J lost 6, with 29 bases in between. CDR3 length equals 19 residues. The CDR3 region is CASSVLTAGAGTFVDTQYF. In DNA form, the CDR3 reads TGTGCCAGCAGTGTCCTCACGGCCGGGGCAGGGACATTTGTGGATACGCAGTATTTT.

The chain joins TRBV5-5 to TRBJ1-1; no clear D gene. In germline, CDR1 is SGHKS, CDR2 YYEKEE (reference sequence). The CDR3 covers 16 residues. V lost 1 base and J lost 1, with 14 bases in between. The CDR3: CASSLFVTVSNTEAFF. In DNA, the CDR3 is TGTGCCAGCAGCTTGTTCGTTACCGTCTCGAACACTGAAGCTTTCTTT. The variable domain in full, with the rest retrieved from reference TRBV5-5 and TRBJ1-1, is DAGVTQSPTHLIKTRGQQVTLRCSPISGHKSVSWYQQVLGQGPQFIFQYYEKEERGRGNFPDRFSARQFPNYSSELNVNALLLGDSALYLCASSLFVTVSNTEAFFGQGTRLTVV.

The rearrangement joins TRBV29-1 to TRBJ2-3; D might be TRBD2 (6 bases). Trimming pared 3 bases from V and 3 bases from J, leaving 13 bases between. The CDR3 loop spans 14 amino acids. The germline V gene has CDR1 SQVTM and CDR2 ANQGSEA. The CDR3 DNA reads TGCAGCGTTGAGGGCGGGGCACAGACAGATACGCAGTATTTT. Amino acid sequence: CSVEGGAQTDTQYF.

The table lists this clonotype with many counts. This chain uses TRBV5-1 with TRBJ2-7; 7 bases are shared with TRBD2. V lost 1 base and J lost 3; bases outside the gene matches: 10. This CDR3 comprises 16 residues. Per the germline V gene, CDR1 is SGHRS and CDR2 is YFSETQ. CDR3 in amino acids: CASSLKPPSGNYEQYF. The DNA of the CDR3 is TGCGCCAGCAGCTTGAAACCCCCTAGCGGAAACTACGAGCAGTACTTC.

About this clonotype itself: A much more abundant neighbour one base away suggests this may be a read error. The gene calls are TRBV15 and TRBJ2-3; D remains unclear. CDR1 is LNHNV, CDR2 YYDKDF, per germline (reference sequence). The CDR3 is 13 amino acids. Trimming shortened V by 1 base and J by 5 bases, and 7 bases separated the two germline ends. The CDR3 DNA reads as TGTGCCACCAGCAGAGTCCGCATAGATACGCAGTATTTT. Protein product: CATSRVRIDTQYF.